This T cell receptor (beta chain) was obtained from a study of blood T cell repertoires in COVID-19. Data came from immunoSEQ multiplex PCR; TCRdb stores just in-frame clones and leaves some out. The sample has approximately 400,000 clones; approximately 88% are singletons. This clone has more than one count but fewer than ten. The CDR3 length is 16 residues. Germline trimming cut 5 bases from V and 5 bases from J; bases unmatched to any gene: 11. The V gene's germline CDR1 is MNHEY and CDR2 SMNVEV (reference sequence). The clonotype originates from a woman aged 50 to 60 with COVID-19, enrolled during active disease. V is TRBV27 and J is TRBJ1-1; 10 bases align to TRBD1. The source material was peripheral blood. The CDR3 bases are TGTGCCAGCAGTCGACAGGGGGCGAAAGGGAGGACTGAAGCTTTCTTT. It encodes CASSRQGAKGRTEAFF.